The clone carrying this TCR beta chain was detected many times. The record originates from a study of prognosis after radiotherapy for stage I lung cancer. Study-wide background: Patients received stereotactic body radiotherapy alone, with no concurrent therapy.

CDR3 of TCR beta was amplified from genomic DNA via a two-round multiplex PCR. Primers targeting each individual TRBV and TRBJ gene were applied in first-round PCR. Using its own MiXCR run on the multiplex PCR reads, TCRdb lists one record per CDR3 protein. The sample records roughly 13,000 distinct CDR3 sequences, 25% to 40% being singletons. Germline V gene sequence: CDR1 SQVTM, CDR2 ANQGSEA. V lost 7 bases to trimming and J lost 0 bases, with 12 bases between them. This CDR3 spans 13 amino acids. This clonotype was sampled from a donor aged 50 or older with non-small cell lung cancer. This material consisted of PBMCs, taken before or after stereotactic body radiation therapy (not recorded which). The genes are TRBV29-1 and TRBJ1-1; possibly TRBD1 for D (5 bases). The CDR3 sequence is CSAGGQLNTEAFF. The CDR3 DNA reads TGCAGCGCTGGGGGTCAGTTGAACACTGAAGCTTTCTTT.